The 16 T cell receptor beta chains given below trace back to one sample, sequenced in a study of molecular identifiers for immune sequencing clone quantification. One entry per CDR3 protein, called by TCRdb with MiXCR from the PCR reads. Of 55,000 to 75,000 distinct CDR3 sequences in the sample, less than 20% were seen once. Sequenced: naive CD8+ T cells from blood, with Jurkat cell RNA spiked in. The subset here: FACS-sorted CD8+CD4-CCR7+CD45RA+ naive T cells. These receptors came from a human donor in good health. Some libraries in this study had Jurkat cell RNA spiked in.

This clonotype was seen many times. The chain combines TRBV12-3 or TRBV12-4 with TRBJ2-5; 11 nucleotides line up with TRBD2. The CDR3 has 21 residues. With 5 bases clipped from V and 0 bases from J, the junction kept 20 bases outside the gene matches. CDR3 in DNA: TGTGCCAGCAGTCCCGAGGGTATATTGGGACTAGCGGCCGACCACCAAGAGACCCAGTACTTC. Translated, it gives CASSPEGILGLAADHQETQYF.

This clonotype has a count of ten or more. This chain connects TRBV19 to TRBJ2-1; maybe TRBD2 (6 bases). The V and J ends lost 2 bases and 7 bases respectively, with 12 bases between them. The CDR3 covers 14 residues. CDR1 is LNHDA, CDR2 SQIVND, per germline (reference sequence). CDR3 bases: TGTGCCAGTAGTATATGGGCTAGCGCGAATGAGCAGTTCTTC. Its translation is CASSIWASANEQFF.

This clonotype showed up many times. The rearrangement uses TRBV3-1 and TRBJ2-3; D not certain. Per germline, CDR1 LGHDT and CDR2 YNNKEL (reference sequence). The CDR3 totals 13 residues. V was clipped by 0 bases and J by 6 bases, with 7 bases between them. Here the CDR3 reads CASSQDLLDTQYF. The CDR3 DNA sequence: TGTGCCAGCAGCCAAGATCTGTTGGATACGCAGTATTTT.

As to this clonotype: A much larger clone differs by one base, so this may be a read error. The chain couples TRBV27 to TRBJ1-5; D not certain. V lost 8 bases and J 5 bases, leaving 16 bases between the germline ends. Per germline, CDR1 MNHEY and CDR2 SMNVEV (reference sequence). There are 14 residues in the CDR3. Written as DNA, the CDR3 is TGTGCCAGCGGCGGTAGGTCGAGCGATCAGCCCCAGCATTTT. Protein: CASGGRSSDQPQHF.

This clonotype was seen many times. This rearrangement joins TRBV5-5 to TRBJ2-3; D remains unclear. Germline V gene data show CDR1 as SGHKS and CDR2 as YYEKEE (reference sequence). The CDR3 has 14 residues. The V and J ends lost 0 bases and 4 bases respectively, with 9 bases between them. In nucleotides, the CDR3 is TGTGCCAGCAGCTTGGAACGGAGCGCAGATACGCAGTATTTT. Amino acids: CASSLERSADTQYF.

This clonotype occurred many times. This chain connects TRBV9 to TRBJ2-2; D not resolved. V gave up 0 bases and J gave up 6 bases, with 3 bases separating them. The V gene's germline CDR1 is SGDLS and CDR2 YYNGEE. This CDR3 has 12 amino acids. CDR3 coding DNA: TGTGCCAGCAGCGTAGGTTCCGGGGAGCTGTTTTTT. Amino acids: CASSVGSGELFF. The full variable domain, its missing parts supplied by reference TRBV9 and TRBJ2-2, is DSGVTQTPKHLITATGQRVTLRCSPRSGDLSVYWYQQSLDQGLQFLIQYYNGEERAKGNILERFSAQQFPDLHSELNLSSLELGDSALYFCASSVGSGELFFGEGSRLTVL.

Remarks on this clonotype: The DNA is left out, because the CDR3 cannot be placed on it with certainty; the CDR3 is given as TCRdb lists it. The chain couples TRBV9 to TRBJ1-1; the table's D call, TRBD1, has no DNA check behind it. Germline V gene lookup returns CDR1 SGDLS and CDR2 YYNGEE. The CDR3 totals 13 residues, both ends included. CDR3 in amino acids: CASSVGGGTEALF.

This clonotype was seen ten or more times. The CDR3 DNA follows: TGTGCCAGCAGTCCTACGACCGGGACAGGGTGGTATGGCTACACCTTC. It translates to CASSPTTGTGWYGYTF. This chain uses TRBV6-5 with TRBJ1-2, with 9 bases aligning to TRBD1. The V segment lost 5 bases and the J segment 5 bases; nucleotides outside the gene matches: 12. Germline-derived CDR1 and CDR2 are MNHEY and SVGAGI. The CDR3 extends over 16 amino acids.

This clonotype occurred a few times. The V gene is TRBV27, the J gene TRBJ1-2; D call uncertain. Trimming left V 1 base short and J 4 bases short, with 10 bases between. In germline, CDR1 is MNHEY, CDR2 SMNVEV (reference sequence). This CDR3 region has 14 residues. CDR3 in DNA: TGTGCCAGCAGTTTATATGGGGAGGCCTATGGCTACACCTTC. It translates to CASSLYGEAYGYTF.

The rearrangement links TRBV2 to TRBJ1-1; D is ambiguous. The germline V gene has CDR1 SNHLY and CDR2 FYNNEI. V lost 7 bases and J 7 bases, leaving 13 bases between the germline ends. CDR3 length equals 12 residues. Here the CDR3 reads CASIWEQLEAFF. The CDR3 nucleotides read TGTGCCAGCATTTGGGAACAACTTGAAGCTTTCTTT.

This clonotype was observed at least ten times. The V and J genes are TRBV10-3 and TRBJ2-2, with unresolved D. V was cut by 11 bases and J by 2 bases, with 15 bases left in between. Germline CDR1 is ENHRY and CDR2 is SYGVKD. CDR3 length: 14 residues. The CDR3 region has the DNA TGTGCCGTCCAGGTCTTCCACAACACCGGGGAGCTGTTTTTT. Protein: CAVQVFHNTGELFF.

This clonotype was detected many times. The chain joins TRBV2 to TRBJ2-7; D is unresolved. This CDR3 has 14 amino acids. Germline V gene data show CDR1 as SNHLY and CDR2 as FYNNEI. The germline V and J ends were trimmed by 5 bases and 3 bases, with 14 bases remaining between them. The CDR3 reads CASSTPGPIYEQYF. The DNA for the CDR3 is TGTGCCAGCAGTACACCGGGCCCGATCTACGAGCAGTACTTC.

This clonotype was seen ten or more times. The chain employs TRBV18 and TRBJ1-1; TRBD1 matches at 10 bases. Germline V gene data show CDR1 as KGHSH and CDR2 as LQKENI. CDR3 length: 16 residues. V lost 0 bases, J lost 0 bases, and 1 base stayed unmatched. The CDR3 DNA reads TGTGCCAGCTCACCACCCGGGACAGGGGTGAACACTGAAGCTTTCTTT. The encoded protein is CASSPPGTGVNTEAFF.

The J gene is TRBJ2-7, the V gene TRBV12-2; the D call TRBD2 from the table was never checked on the DNA. TRBV12-2 is marked as a pseudogene. CDR3 length: 14 amino acids. This CDR3 reads CASRSGTTPYEQYF. DNA of the CDR3: TGTGCAAGTCGCTCCGGGACTACCCCATACGAGCAGTACTTC.

This clonotype was seen many times. This chain joins TRBV6-6 and TRBJ1-1; D is ambiguous. The germline V gene has CDR1 MNHNY and CDR2 SVGAGI (reference sequence). V was trimmed by 2 bases and J by 1 base, leaving 11 bases between them. The CDR3 sequence is 15 residues long. The CDR3 nucleotides read TGTGCCAGCAGTTACCTGTCACAGAGGAACACTGAAGCTTTCTTT. Translating it yields CASSYLSQRNTEAFF.

In the case of this clonotype: One base away lies a much larger clone, so this may be a sequencing read error. This chain links TRBV24-1 with TRBJ2-3; D ambiguous. This CDR3 contains 12 residues. CDR1 KGHDR and CDR2 SFDVKD come from the germline V gene. V shed 7 bases and J shed 2 bases, with 6 bases lying between them. The CDR3 bases are TGTGCCACCAGGGATCTCACAGATACGCAGTATTTT. Protein: CATRDLTDTQYF.